This TCR beta chain stems from a study of cytomegalovirus exposure and HLA in healthy donors. V shed 1 base and J 5 bases; nucleotides not matched to a gene: 4. Per germline, CDR1 LGHNA and CDR2 YNFKEQ. CDR3 length: 15 amino acids. Primers for the PCR totalled 60 Vbeta and 13 Jbeta. Only in-frame clones appear in the TCRdb table, and some are missing; sequencing was by immunoSEQ multiplex PCR. Found here are roughly 200,000 clones, approximately 90% of them singletons; the top ten hold about 1%. The sequence was obtained from a boy between 2 and 10 years old in good health and CMV-seronegative. Input material: PBMCs. J is TRBJ2-5 and V is TRBV4-2; 10 positions match TRBD1. CDR3 DNA: TGTGCCAGCAGCCAAGGGACAGGGGGGACGGAGACCCAGTACTTC. Amino acids: CASSQGTGGTETQYF.